Shown below are 29 T cell receptor beta chains from a single sample sequenced in a study of metastatic and nonmetastatic thyroid tumors. All patients were treatment-naive before thyroid surgery. TCRdb reanalyzed the PCR reads with MiXCR. Here the sample spans roughly 21,000 clones, about 30% being singletons. The sample was tumor tissue. All receptors derive from a male donor with papillary thyroid cancer or a benign thyroid nodule (not recorded which). Some clones in this sample may be carry-over from other donors' samples.

Many counts were recorded for this clone. This sequence may be a read error, since a much larger clone differs from it by one base. The same CDR3 can be traced to other DNA sequences in this sample. This sequence joins TRBV25-1 and TRBJ2-1, with TRBD2 matching 11 bases. From germline, CDR1 is MGHDK and CDR2 SYGVNS. The CDR3 has 14 residues. Losses at the gene ends were 5 bases for V and 10 bases for J; bases not matched to a gene: 7. CDR3: CASSKGLAGGEQFF. The CDR3 DNA reads TGTGCCAGCAGTAAGGGGCTAGCGGGAGGAGAGCAGTTCTTC.

By share of the sample, this clone is medium-sized. This CDR3 is CASSYGTGHGYTF. CDR3 bases: TGTGCCAGCAGCTACGGGACAGGGCATGGCTACACCTTC. This chain links TRBV7-2 with TRBJ1-2, with TRBD1 matching 9 bases. V was clipped by 4 bases and J by 6 bases; unmatched bases: 3. This CDR3 is built from 13 residues. Germline-derived CDR1 and CDR2 are SGHTA and FQGNSA.

The V call is TRBV5-1, the J call TRBJ1-1; TRBD1 agrees at 7 bases. CDR1 is SGHRS and CDR2 is YFSETQ in the germline V gene. This CDR3 spans 15 amino acids. J gave up 0 bases and V 4 bases, and 6 bases lay outside the gene matches. CDR3 bases: TGCGCCAGCAGCCAGGGACAGCAGATGAACACTGAAGCTTTCTTT. Protein product: CASSQGQQMNTEAFF.

This clone was detected many times. V gene TRBV18 combines with J gene TRBJ2-3; D not resolved. Germline V gene data show CDR1 as KGHSH and CDR2 as LQKENI. This CDR3 comprises 14 residues. V was trimmed by 6 bases and J by 6 bases, leaving 16 bases between them. This CDR3 is CASSPRAESDTQYF. CDR3 coding DNA: TGTGCCAGCTCTCCCCGCGCCGAGTCTGATACGCAGTATTTT.

This clone rates as medium-sized. This chain connects TRBV11-3 to TRBJ1-1; D is possibly TRBD1 (5 bases). The CDR3 consists of 14 residues. Germline values: CDR1 SGHNT, CDR2 YENEEA. The ends were cut back, 3 bases at V and 0 bases at J, with 8 bases in the middle. This CDR3 reads CASSFDSLNTEAFF. The DNA for the CDR3 is TGTGCCAGCAGCTTTGACAGCCTGAACACTGAAGCTTTCTTT.

This clone rates as medium-sized. V is TRBV28 and J is TRBJ2-7; TRBD1 matches 7 bases. Germline V gene lookup returns CDR1 MDHEN and CDR2 SYDVKM. The CDR3 is made up of 15 amino acids. V lost 5 bases to trimming and J lost 2 bases; unmatched junction nucleotides: 9. DNA of the CDR3: TGTGCCAGCAGTAGCCGGGACAGTCATGCCTACGAGCAGTACTTC. It yields the protein CASSSRDSHAYEQYF.

This clone is classed as large (0.1 to 1%). V is TRBV19 and J is TRBJ1-1; TRBD1 matches 7 bases. CDR1 and CDR2 (germline): LNHDA, SQIVND (reference sequence). V lost 6 bases, J lost 5 bases, and 6 bases stayed unmatched. There are 13 residues in the CDR3. This chain's CDR3 is CASRTGEGTEAFF. In DNA, the CDR3 is TGTGCCAGTAGAACAGGGGAAGGGACTGAAGCTTTCTTT.

The chain couples TRBV5-1 to TRBJ2-2; D gene unclear. The CDR3 contains 16 residues. CDR1 SGHRS and CDR2 YFSETQ come from the germline V gene. V was cut by 2 bases and J by 1 base, with 12 bases left in between. This CDR3 is CASSLISSLNTGELFF. In DNA, the CDR3 is TGCGCCAGCAGCTTAATTAGCAGCCTGAACACCGGGGAGCTGTTTTTT.

The CDR3 reads CASRDRVTYEQYF. The CDR3 DNA follows: TGTGCCAGCAGGGACAGGGTCACCTACGAGCAGTACTTC. The chain uses TRBV28 and TRBJ2-7; 8 bases agree with TRBD1. Germline lookup yields CDR1 MDHEN and CDR2 SYDVKM. This CDR3 spans 13 amino acids. Trimming took 6 bases from V and 2 from J; bases not matched to a gene: 3.

The gene calls are TRBV5-1 and TRBJ2-1; TRBD2 agrees at 10 bases. Germline values: CDR1 SGHRS, CDR2 YFSETQ. The CDR3 totals 15 residues. With 1 base clipped from V and 9 bases from J, the junction kept 7 bases outside the gene matches. The CDR3 loop is CASSLPPSGRLEQFF. The CDR3 nucleotides are TGCGCCAGCAGCTTGCCGCCTAGCGGGAGACTTGAGCAGTTCTTC.

This clone was detected only a few times. V gene TRBV6-1 combines with J gene TRBJ2-1, with 15 bases identical to TRBD2. From germline, CDR1 is MNHNS and CDR2 SASEGT. CDR3 length equals 15 residues. V was pared by 6 bases and J by 8 bases, with 5 bases of the junction left unmatched. CDR3 loop: CASSRTSGGVDEQFF. The CDR3 DNA follows: TGTGCCAGCAGCCGGACTAGCGGGGGGGTGGATGAGCAGTTCTTC.

This clone showed up many times. The gene calls are TRBV3-1 and TRBJ1-1, with TRBD1 identical over 9 bases. The germline gives CDR1 LGHDT, CDR2 YNNKEL (reference sequence). The length of the CDR3 is 17 residues. The J segment lost 1 base and the V segment lost 4 bases, leaving 10 bases of the junction unmatched. DNA of the CDR3: TGTGCCAGCAGCCCCCAACCGGGACAGGGACCGAACACTGAAGCTTTCTTT. Protein sequence: CASSPQPGQGPNTEAFF.

This clone was observed many times. The CDR3 DNA is TGCGCCAGCAGTAGAGGGGGACGGGGAGATACGCAGTATTTT. Its protein product is CASSRGGRGDTQYF. The rearrangement joins TRBV5-1 to TRBJ2-3, with a tentative D call TRBD1 (6 bases). V was trimmed by 5 bases and J by 5 bases, leaving 15 bases between them. Germline lookup yields CDR1 SGHRS and CDR2 YFSETQ. The CDR3 runs 14 residues.

This clone has just one count. The J gene is TRBJ1-5, the V gene TRBV18; D possibly corresponds to TRBD1 (5 bases). CDR3 length: 16 amino acids. The germline CDR1 and CDR2 sequences are KGHSH and LQKENI. Between the trimmed V and J ends, which lost 3 bases and 3 bases, there was a span of 15 bases. The CDR3 DNA reads as TGTGCCAGCTCACCCCAGGGTGGGGGGAACAATCAGCCCCAGCATTTT. Protein product: CASSPQGGGNNQPQHF.

V and J are TRBV20-1 and TRBJ2-2, with 10 bases identical to TRBD2. The CDR3 runs 15 residues. J gave up 6 bases and V 6 bases, and 10 bases lay outside the gene matches. Germline lookup yields CDR1 DFQATT and CDR2 SNEGSKA (reference sequence). The CDR3 loop reads CSAGKAGGLPGELFF. CDR3 nucleotides: TGCAGTGCGGGGAAAGCGGGGGGGCTCCCCGGGGAGCTGTTTTTT.

This clone has at least ten counts. The chain's CDR3 is CASAGSYGETQYF. In nucleotides, the CDR3 is TGTGCCAGCGCCGGCTCCTACGGGGAGACCCAGTACTTC. The chain recombines TRBV19 with TRBJ2-5; D uncertain. This CDR3 comprises 13 residues. The V gene's germline CDR1 is LNHDA and CDR2 SQIVND (reference sequence). Deletions cut 9 bases from V and 5 bases from J, with 16 bases between. Together with reference TRBV19 and TRBJ2-5, the CDR3 gives the full variable domain: DGGITQSPKYLFRKEGQNVTLSCEQNLNHDAMYWYRQDPGQGLRLIYYSQIVNDFQKGDIAEGYSVSREKKESFPLTVTSAQKNPTAFYLCASAGSYGETQYFGPGTRLLVL.

The V and J genes are TRBV5-1 and TRBJ2-7, with D perhaps matching TRBD1 or TRBD2 (5 bases each). The V gene's germline CDR1 is SGHRS and CDR2 YFSETQ. V was clipped by 4 bases and J by 5 bases, with 22 bases between them. There are 16 residues in the CDR3. The CDR3 sequence is CASSLTGLATRDEQYF. CDR3 DNA: TGCGCCAGCAGCCTCACAGGACTGGCCACGAGGGACGAGCAGTACTTC.

By its share, this clone is medium-sized. The genes are TRBV28 and TRBJ2-3; 12 nucleotides align to TRBD2. Germline-derived CDR1 and CDR2 are MDHEN and SYDVKM. V dropped 6 bases and J dropped 6; count of bases not matched to a gene: 10. The CDR3 has 16 residues. The CDR3: CASSLTSGRRIDTQYF. The CDR3 nucleotides read TGTGCCAGCAGCCTAACTAGCGGGAGGAGGATTGATACGCAGTATTTT.

The genes are TRBV11-2 and TRBJ2-7; D uncertain. The CDR3 totals 12 residues. Looked up from germline, CDR1 is SGHAT and CDR2 is FQNNGV. The ends were cut back, 4 bases at V and 6 bases at J, with 10 bases in the middle. CDR3 protein: CASSYPLSEQYF. For the CDR3, the DNA is TGTGCCAGCAGCTACCCGTTGAGCGAGCAGTACTTC.

This clone ranks as medium-sized. The genes are TRBV29-1 and TRBJ2-1; TRBD1 matches 7 bases. Germline CDR1 SQVTM, CDR2 ANQGSEA. V was pared by 2 bases and J by 1 base, with 8 bases of the junction left unmatched. The CDR3 covers 16 residues. In DNA, the CDR3 is TGCAGCGTTGAAAGTCCGGACAGGCAATCCTACAATGAGCAGTTCTTC. Amino acids: CSVESPDRQSYNEQFF.

CDR3 bases: TGCGCCAGCAGTGAGGGGGTAGCGCCCAGCACAGATACGCAGTATTTT. This translates into CASSEGVAPSTDTQYF. The J gene is TRBJ2-3, the V gene TRBV10-1, with D maybe TRBD2 (5 bases). This CDR3 region has 16 residues. CDR1 is WNHNN and CDR2 is SYGVQD in the germline V gene (reference sequence). V was clipped by 2 bases and J by 0 bases, with 12 bases between them.

The chain links TRBV7-9 to TRBJ1-1, with D perhaps matching TRBD1 (5 bases). From germline, CDR1 is SEHNR and CDR2 FQNEAQ (reference sequence). The CDR3 has 15 residues. V lost 3 bases to trimming and J lost 6 bases, with 17 bases between them. The CDR3 region has the DNA TGTGCCAGCAGCTTTACGGAGCAGGGTCGACCTGAAGCTTTCTTT. Amino acid sequence: CASSFTEQGRPEAFF.

V is TRBV7-9 and J is TRBJ1-1; D possibly corresponds to TRBD1 (5 bases). The V gene lost 2 bases and the J gene lost 6 bases, with 13 bases spanning the gap. This CDR3 spans 14 amino acids. CDR1 and CDR2 from the germline V gene are SEHNR and FQNEAQ (reference sequence). The CDR3 sequence: CASSLNLGDSEAFF. The CDR3 DNA sequence: TGTGCCAGCAGCTTAAATCTAGGGGACTCTGAAGCTTTCTTT.

The genes are TRBV19 and TRBJ1-1, with 8 bases identical to TRBD1. The CDR3 is 13 amino acids. Germline CDR1 and CDR2: LNHDA and SQIVND (reference sequence). The V gene end was trimmed by 7 bases and the J gene end by 3 bases; junction bases not matched to a gene: 4. This CDR3 reads CASIADRDTEAFF. The DNA for the CDR3 is TGTGCCAGTATCGCGGACAGGGACACTGAAGCTTTCTTT.

The chain combines TRBV4-2 with TRBJ2-7; 12 bases are shared with TRBD1. The V gene end was trimmed by 4 bases and the J gene end by 7 bases; junction bases not matched to a gene: 11. Germline loops: CDR1 LGHNA, CDR2 YNFKEQ. The CDR3 is 16 amino acids. The CDR3 sequence is CASSLSEGQGAGEQYF. CDR3 nucleotides: TGTGCCAGCAGCCTTTCGGAGGGACAGGGGGCAGGGGAGCAGTACTTC.

This chain joins TRBV6-1 and TRBJ2-7, with 9 bases lining up with TRBD1. Trimming removed 6 bases from V and 1 base from J; junction bases left unmatched: 1. The CDR3 extends over 13 amino acids. Germline CDR1 and CDR2: MNHNS and SASEGT. The chain's CDR3 is CASRGTGSYEQYF. CDR3 coding DNA: TGTGCCAGCAGGGGGACAGGGTCCTACGAGCAGTACTTC.

This clone was seen only a few times. The chain combines TRBV28 with TRBJ1-2; D uncertain. The V and J ends lost 6 bases and 8 bases respectively, with 19 bases between them. Germline lookup yields CDR1 MDHEN and CDR2 SYDVKM. This CDR3 region has 14 residues. CDR3 amino acids: CASSSDPPLEGYTF. In nucleotides, the CDR3 is TGTGCCAGCAGCTCAGACCCCCCATTGGAGGGCTACACCTTC.

This clone was seen a handful of times. A much larger clone lies one base from this, so it may be a read error. The genes are TRBV5-5 and TRBJ2-7; D perhaps matches TRBD1 (5 bases). V lost 4 bases to trimming and J lost 7 bases, with 12 bases between them. Germline V CDR1 and CDR2: SGHKS, YYEKEE (reference sequence). The CDR3 runs to 12 residues. The CDR3, as DNA: TGTGCCAGCAGCCGAAGGTGGACAGAGCAGTACTTC. As protein: CASSRRWTEQYF.

This clone was recorded many times. The V call is TRBV19, the J call TRBJ1-2, with D unclear. There are 13 residues in the CDR3. Germline values: CDR1 LNHDA, CDR2 SQIVND (reference sequence). Between the trimmed V and J ends, which lost 6 bases and 4 bases, there was a span of 12 bases. CDR3 amino acids: CASRLYRGYGYTF. In nucleotides, the CDR3 is TGTGCCAGTAGGCTGTACAGAGGCTATGGCTACACCTTC.